Included here is one T cell receptor (beta chain) sequence, with context. This record belongs to a study of beta chain features in type 1 diabetes. Germline assignment: CDR1 SGDLS and CDR2 YYNGEE. J gave up 8 bases and V 0 bases, and 11 bases lay outside the gene matches. CDR3 length: 17 residues. The study reverse transcribed the entire isolated RNA, so it sequenced expressed TCRB transcripts. Generated by immunoSEQ multiplex PCR, the TCRdb table keeps only in-frame clones and is missing some. The table lists about 59,000 clones, about 55% of them singletons. The clonotype was recovered from a woman under 30 in good health. The chain carries TRBV9 and TRBJ2-1, with 10 positions matching TRBD2. Sequencing was performed on Tregs from blood. The CDR3: CASSVGNSGRPGDEQFF. Written as DNA, the CDR3 is TGTGCCAGCAGCGTAGGAAATAGCGGGAGGCCGGGAGATGAGCAGTTCTTC.